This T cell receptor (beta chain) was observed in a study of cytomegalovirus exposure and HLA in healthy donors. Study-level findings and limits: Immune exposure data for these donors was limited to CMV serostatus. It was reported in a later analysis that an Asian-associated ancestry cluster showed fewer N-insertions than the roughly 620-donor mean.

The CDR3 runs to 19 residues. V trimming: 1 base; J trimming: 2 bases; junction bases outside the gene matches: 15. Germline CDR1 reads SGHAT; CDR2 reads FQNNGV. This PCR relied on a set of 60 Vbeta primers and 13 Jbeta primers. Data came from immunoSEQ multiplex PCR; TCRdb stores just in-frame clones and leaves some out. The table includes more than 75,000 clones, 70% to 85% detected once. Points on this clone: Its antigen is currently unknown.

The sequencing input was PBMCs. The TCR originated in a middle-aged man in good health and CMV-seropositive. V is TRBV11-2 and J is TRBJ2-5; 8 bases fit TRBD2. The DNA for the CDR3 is TGTGCCAGCAGCTTAGTGGGCGTGGCGGGGGGCCTGGATCAAGAGACCCAGTACTTC. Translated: CASSLVGVAGGLDQETQYF. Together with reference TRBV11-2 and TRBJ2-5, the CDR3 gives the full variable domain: EAGVAQSPRYKIIEKRQSVAFWCNPISGHATLYWYQQILGQGPKLLIQFQNNGVVDDSQLPKDRFSAERLKGVDSTLKIQPAKLEDSAVYLCASSLVGVAGGLDQETQYFGPGTRLLVL.